This T cell receptor beta chain was profiled in a study of blood T cells in healthy people across ages. General study points: Greater diversity and more naive CD4+ cells were seen in long-lived donors than in aged donors.

Using a J-beta primer mix together with a sample-barcoded 5' primer, a second PCR was run for about 6 to 11 cycles. A single record per CDR3 protein comes from TCRdb applying MiXCR to the 5' RACE reads. The table records under 2,000,000 distinct CDR3 sequences, less than 50% of them present only once. The germline V gene encodes CDR1 SGHRS and CDR2 YFSETQ. The CDR3 loop spans 15 amino acids. V was shortened by 3 bases and J by 0 bases, with 10 bases between the two germline ends. With respect to this clonotype: No antigen is known for it.

The chain employs TRBV5-1 and TRBJ2-1, with D possibly matching TRBD1 (6 bases). The sequenced sample consisted of blood. This sequence was found in a middle-aged woman in good health. In DNA form, the CDR3 reads TGCGCCAGCAGCTGGACAGAGAGCTCCTACAATGAGCAGTTCTTC. It translates to CASSWTESSYNEQFF.